The 9 T cell receptor beta chains given below trace back to one sample, sequenced in a study of Ad26.COV2.S vaccination and SARS-CoV-2 variants. Clones were read by immunoSEQ multiplex PCR, and TCRdb kept only the in-frame ones, dropping some. This sample has about 350,000 clones, with under 95% found just once. The sample consisted of peripheral blood, taken after recovery from COVID-19. The receptors were gathered from a human donor who had recovered from COVID-19.

The chain recombines TRBV4-1 with TRBJ2-7; TRBD1 agrees at 10 bases. The CDR3 contains 17 residues. From germline, CDR1 is MGHRA and CDR2 YSYEKL. Unmatched junction bases numbered 9, after V lost 0 bases and J lost 4 bases. The CDR3 is CASSQEGVRDRGYEQYF. The CDR3 nucleotides read TGCGCCAGCAGCCAAGAGGGGGTCCGGGACAGGGGTTACGAGCAGTACTTC.

The rearrangement links TRBV9 to TRBJ2-2; D call uncertain. Germline loops: CDR1 SGDLS, CDR2 YYNGEE. This CDR3 has 11 residues. The germline V and J ends were trimmed by 4 bases and 7 bases, with 5 bases remaining between them. This CDR3 is CASSRDGELFF. CDR3 coding DNA: TGTGCCAGCAGCAGGGACGGGGAGCTGTTTTTT.

This chain connects TRBV6-5 to TRBJ1-4; D not certain. This CDR3 region has 13 residues. CDR1 and CDR2 from the germline V gene are MNHEY and SVGAGI. Trimming left V 2 bases short and J 3 bases short, with 4 bases between. CDR3 residues: CASSYGANEKLFF. CDR3 nucleotides: TGTGCCAGCAGTTACGGGGCTAATGAAAAACTGTTTTTT.

The genes are TRBV5-4 and TRBJ2-1; possibly TRBD1 for D (6 bases). Germline-derived CDR1 and CDR2 are SGHNT and YYREEE (reference sequence). The V and J ends lost 0 bases and 12 bases respectively, with 22 bases between them. CDR3 size: 16 residues. The CDR3, as DNA: TGTGCCAGCAGCTTGGACTCAGGACAGCTCTCAACCGGGCAGTTCTTC. Translation gives CASSLDSGQLSTGQFF.

Here the CDR3 DNA reads TGTGCCAGCAGTTACGATACAGCAACTAATGAAAAACTGTTTTTT. Translating gives CASSYDTATNEKLFF. The chain recombines TRBV6-6 with TRBJ1-4; the D is unclear. Germline CDR1 and CDR2: MNHNY and SVGAGI (reference sequence). The CDR3 loop spans 15 amino acids. Trimming removed 2 bases at V and 0 bases at J, with 7 bases between.

This sequence joins TRBV9 and TRBJ1-3; D is ambiguous. Germline CDR1 is SGDLS and CDR2 is YYNGEE. Trimming pared 4 bases from V and 2 bases from J, leaving 19 bases between. The CDR3 is 17 residues long. The CDR3 loop is CASSPSTALGPGNTIYF. CDR3 nucleotides: TGTGCCAGCAGCCCCTCGACCGCGTTGGGTCCTGGAAACACCATATATTTT.

The chain carries TRBV13 and TRBJ2-7, with 15 bases identical to TRBD2. The CDR3 runs to 16 residues. Trimming removed 1 base from V and 5 bases from J; junction bases left unmatched: 3. Germline V CDR1 and CDR2: PRHDT, FYEKMQ (reference sequence). The CDR3 protein is CASSLEGLAGGHEQYF. In nucleotides, the CDR3 is TGTGCCAGCAGCTTAGAGGGACTAGCGGGGGGACACGAGCAGTACTTC.

This CDR3 reads CASSTRRDSKDPNYGYTF. For the CDR3, the DNA is TGTGCCAGCAGCACCCGAAGGGACAGTAAAGACCCCAACTATGGCTACACCTTC. The chain couples TRBV9 to TRBJ1-2, with TRBD1 identical over 7 bases. V lost 4 bases and J lost 2; bases outside the gene matches: 17. Germline V gives CDR1 SGDLS, CDR2 YYNGEE. The CDR3 runs 18 residues.

The chain is built from TRBV19 and TRBJ1-3, with D hard to call. Germline values: CDR1 LNHDA, CDR2 SQIVND (reference sequence). Trimming left V 3 bases short and J 3 bases short, with 12 bases between. The CDR3 sequence is 15 residues long. CDR3 sequence reads: CASSMGGFYGNTIYF. CDR3 DNA: TGTGCCAGTAGTATGGGAGGATTTTATGGAAACACCATATATTTT.